Below, one T cell receptor (beta chain) is given with its context. Trimming took 4 bases from V and 0 from J, leaving 13 bases between them. In germline, CDR1 is SGHRS, CDR2 YFSETQ. The length of the CDR3 is 15 residues. These data originate in a study of blood T cell repertoires in COVID-19. Background on the study: Specimens from acute and convalescent COVID-19 originated in the United States, Italy and Spain.

The method was immunoSEQ multiplex PCR; TCRdb's version includes in-frame clones alone and lacks a portion of them. Of 75,000 to 95,000 clones in the sample, around 90% were seen once. The sequenced sample was peripheral blood. The rearrangement joins TRBV5-1 to TRBJ2-5; weak D call: TRBD2 (6 bases). This TCR was sampled from a man aged 45-60 years with active COVID-19. In DNA form, the CDR3 reads TGCGCCAGCAGCCTCGGCGGGGCAGACCAAGAGACCCAGTACTTC. Amino acid sequence: CASSLGGADQETQYF.